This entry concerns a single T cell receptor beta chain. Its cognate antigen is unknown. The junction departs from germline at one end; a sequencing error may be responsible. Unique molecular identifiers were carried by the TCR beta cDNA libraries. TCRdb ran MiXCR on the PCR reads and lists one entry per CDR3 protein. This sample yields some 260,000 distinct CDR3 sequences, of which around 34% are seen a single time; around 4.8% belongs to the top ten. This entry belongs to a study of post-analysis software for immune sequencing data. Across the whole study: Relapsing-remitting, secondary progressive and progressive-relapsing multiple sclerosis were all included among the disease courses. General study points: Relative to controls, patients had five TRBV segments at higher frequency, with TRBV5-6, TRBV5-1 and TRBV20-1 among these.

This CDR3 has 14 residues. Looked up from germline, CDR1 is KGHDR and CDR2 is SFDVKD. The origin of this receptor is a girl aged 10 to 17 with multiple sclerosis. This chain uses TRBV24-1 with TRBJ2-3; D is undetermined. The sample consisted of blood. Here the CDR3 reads CAISDTASTDTQYF. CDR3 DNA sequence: TGTGCCATCAGTGATACCGCCAGCACAGATACGCAGTATTTT.